This T cell receptor beta chain stems from a study of blood T cell repertoires in COVID-19. Across the study: From T cells, B-cell-depleted T cells, or PBMCs came the material, which was cDNA or gDNA.

Individuals aged 18 to 89 years were recruited from approximately 24 US areas. Cohort placement rested on clinical history that participants reported themselves. In the study's own analysis: Estimation of nucleated cell counts was performed using reference gene primer amplification. Measured with immunoSEQ multiplex PCR; TCRdb has only the in-frame clones, and not every one. V and J calls and clone size follow that table, whereas D and trimming were derived from the DNA. Of 200,000 to 250,000 clones in the sample, roughly 90% are singletons; the top ten hold over 3%. Germline CDR1 is MNHEY and CDR2 is SVGAGI. The CDR3 runs 15 residues. Trimming took off 2 bases at V and 1 base at J, with 9 bases between the two ends.

The sample was PBMCs or T cells enriched from blood (not recorded which). The receptor comes from a woman between 50 and 59 years old in a cohort exposed to, infected with or recovered from COVID-19 (not recorded which). The chain joins TRBV6-5 to TRBJ1-3; D ambiguous. This chain's CDR3 is CASSYKYSSGNTIYF. In DNA form, the CDR3 reads TGTGCCAGCAGTTACAAGTACTCTTCTGGAAACACCATATATTTT.